This T cell receptor (beta chain) is drawn from a study of shared clonotypes between healthy human individuals. Study-wide context: Contributing individuals were a couple of females and a few males aged 18 to 49.

Each unsorted sample relied on 90 million or so PBMCs as its source of genomic DNA. Trimming left V 2 bases short and J 8 bases short, with 16 bases between. Germline CDR1 KGHSH, CDR2 LQKENI. The CDR3 is 15 residues long. This clone appeared a few times. Authors' analysis steps: Junction-only sequences without quality scores were provided by ImmunoSEQ, so filtering was different. Measured with immunoSEQ multiplex PCR; TCRdb has only the in-frame clones, and not every one. Clone size and V and J calls were adopted from that table, with D and trimming inferred from the DNA. The sample includes about 530,000 clones, over 75% of them seen just once.

V usage is TRBV18 and J usage is TRBJ2-1, with D possibly matching TRBD1 (6 bases). This sequence was found in a middle-aged woman in good health. Some clones in this sample may be carry-over from other donors' samples. Sequenced input: PBMCs. CDR3: CASSPGQGSKYEQFF. The CDR3 DNA is TGTGCCAGCTCACCAGGGCAGGGGAGCAAATATGAGCAGTTCTTC.